This T cell receptor (beta chain) was identified during a study of blood T cell repertoires in COVID-19 (dated by TCRdb to 2019 to 2021). Describing the broader study: The collaborator samples originated in the United States, Italy and Spain and spanned the acute and convalescent phases of COVID-19. The sample metadata nearly always contained a de-identified subject ID, COVID-19 status, age in years and sex. The samples were drawn from two sources: the first 160 participants of the ongoing ImmuneRACE study, and 1,000 to 1,500 subjects contributed by 6 global collaborators. The dataset comprised deeply sampled blood TCRbeta repertoires from subjects exposed to, actively infected with, or recovered from COVID-19. The repertoires were released in a freely available public database intended as a resource for research on the immune response to SARS-CoV-2. The material from the prospective study consisted of cDNA or gDNA derived from T cells, B-cell-depleted T cells, or PBMCs. Where HLA class I and class II types were available, the types were taken from metadata supplied by the sample provider, not from assay-based typing. Findings and caveats that apply to the study as a whole: The quantity of clinical and demographic metadata differed by source and by participant and was supplied without curation.

The germline V end is reduced by 4 bases and the J end by 8 bases; junction bases left unmatched: 8. Including cysteine and phenylalanine, the CDR3 has 15 amino acids. Just CDR3 DNA is preserved here, 45 bases in frame from base 1. Via the germline V gene, CDR1 is MGHRA and CDR2 YSYEKL. Whole blood was collected in K2EDTA tubes by collaborating institutions according to the institutions' own protocols. For TCRbeta analysis, collaborators shipped samples as frozen whole blood, isolated PBMCs, or DNA extracted from either of those sample types. A word on this clone: Its antigen is still unknown. The sample holds no much larger clone one base away, and base qualities are not on file.

TCRbeta CDR3 regions were amplified from genomic DNA using the immunoSEQ Assay, a bias-controlled multiplex PCR. The study's own analysis went as follows. The number of nucleated cells in each sample was estimated from the amplification of reference gene primers within the assay. Sequence reads were collapsed and filtered to measure the absolute abundance of every unique TCRbeta CDR3 rearrangement. For each sample, productive Simpson clonality was calculated as the square root of Simpson's diversity index over productive rearrangements. This is the immuneACCESS table as TCRdb keeps it, with only in-frame sequences that have V and J called. A part of the clones is gone; compared with another copy, unresolved V genes explain less than half, and the rest is unexplained. V, J and clone size are those of that table, while D and trimming were read from the DNA. The sample table lists roughly 170,000 clones, 75% to 80% of them with a count of one. Less than 30% of the sample is in the top ten clones.

Sequencing used peripheral blood. This TCR was recovered from a woman aged 65 to 85 with acute or convalescent COVID-19. The sequence links TRBV4-1 to TRBJ2-1; TRBD1 agrees with 10 junctional bases. The nucleotides read TGCGCCAGCAGCCGGGGACAGGGGTTTTTCGATGAGCAGTTCTTC. Its amino acids are CASSRGQGFFDEQFF.